This T cell receptor (beta chain) was obtained from a study of blood T cell repertoires in COVID-19 (dated by TCRdb to 2018 to 2021). Some background on the complete study: Samples covering the acute and convalescent phases of COVID-19 were provided by collaborators in the United States, Italy and Spain. Nearly every sample came with metadata listing a de-identified subject ID, COVID-19 status, age in years and sex. Where available, HLA class I and class II types were taken from metadata supplied by the sample provider and were not determined by assay-based typing. The repertoires were released in a freely available public database intended as a resource for research on the immune response to SARS-CoV-2. The dataset comprised deeply sampled blood TCRbeta repertoires from subjects exposed to, actively infected with, or recovered from COVID-19. The samples were drawn from two sources: the first 160 participants of the ongoing ImmuneRACE study, and over 950 subjects contributed by 6 global collaborators. The prospective study material was composed of cDNA or gDNA derived from T cells, B-cell-depleted T cells, or PBMCs. Findings and caveats that apply to the study as a whole: The amount of clinical and demographic metadata varied by source and participant and was provided uncurated.

Measured from the cysteine to the phenylalanine, the CDR3 is 16 residues long. Of the read, only the CDR3 DNA is kept; its 48 bases are in frame from base 1. CDR1 is given as SGHNT and CDR2 as YYREEE, both from the germline V gene (reference sequence). V was cut back by 0 bases and J by 6 bases, leaving a gap of 16 bases between them. The immunoSEQ Assay, a bias-controlled multiplex PCR, was used to amplify TCRbeta CDR3 regions from genomic DNA. Regarding the original processing steps: Nucleated cell counts per sample were estimated from amplification of reference gene primers within the assay. Sequence reads were collapsed and filtered to measure the absolute abundance of every unique TCRbeta CDR3 rearrangement. Productive Simpson clonality was computed per sample as the square root of Simpson's diversity index over productive rearrangements. TCRdb retrieved this table from immuneACCESS and kept in-frame rearrangements only. Not all clones are present; in checked studies, unresolved V genes account for under half, and no reason is known for the remainder. V and J calls and clone size follow that table, whereas D and trimming were derived from the DNA. Within this sample are approximately 70,000 clones, with 75% to 90% of them counted one time only. The ten largest clones capture about 2.7% of the sample.

Points on this clone: The target of this receptor is not known. The record has no base qualities; no much larger clone is one base away.

Collaborating institutions collected whole blood in K2EDTA tubes following their own protocols. For TCRbeta analysis, collaborators shipped samples in one of three forms: frozen whole blood, isolated PBMCs, or DNA extracted from either of those sample types. The material sequenced was peripheral blood. The sequence came from a human donor in a cohort sampled during active COVID-19. The rearrangement combines TRBV5-4 with TRBJ2-1, and possibly TRBD1, on 7 matching bases. CDR3 reads: CASSLAGGQISNEQFF. The sequenced DNA: TGTGCCAGCAGCTTGGCCGGGGGACAGATCAGCAATGAGCAGTTCTTC.